These T cell receptor beta chains were read from a single sample in a study of T-cell reconstitution after alpha-beta-depleted transplantation in children. TCRdb recomputed calls from the PCR reads with MiXCR, one row per CDR3 protein. The table has about 500,000 distinct CDR3 sequences, about 31% seen once. The sequencing here drew on PBMCs from the stem cell graft donor, taken from the stem cell graft. These receptors all stem from a human donor who donated a stem cell graft to a child with aplastic anemia. CDR3s include the opening cysteine and the closing phenylalanine or tryptophan. The order of the fields is V gene, D gene, J gene, clone size, CDR3 protein, CDR3 DNA. A D gene is named only where the DNA matches it firmly. For some rows the clone size is stated as once, few or many, or as a class when expanded; others skip it.

TRBV5-5	NA	TRBJ2-1	few	CASSLGGSVYNEQFF	TGTGCCAGCAGCTTGGGGGGGTCGGTCTACAATGAGCAGTTCTTC
TRBV3-1	NA	TRBJ1-1	NA	CASSQEQTNTEAFF	TGTGCCAGCAGCCAAGAACAAACCAACACTGAAGCTTTCTTT
TRBV28	NA	TRBJ2-1	NA	CASSRDRLGYNEQFF	TGTGCCAGCAGCCGAGACAGGTTGGGGTACAATGAGCAGTTCTTC
TRBV28	TRBD2	TRBJ2-1	NA	CASSAGLAGVFF	TGTGCCAGCAGTGCGGGACTAGCGGGAGTGTTCTTC
TRBV19	NA	TRBJ2-1	NA	CASSITGIYSYNEQFF	TGTGCCAGTAGTATTACAGGGATTTACTCCTACAATGAGCAGTTCTTC
TRBV9	TRBD2	TRBJ2-2	NA	CASSVDAGGINTGELFF	TGTGCCAGCAGCGTAGATGCGGGAGGGATCAACACCGGGGAGCTGTTTTTT
TRBV10-3	NA	TRBJ1-5	few	CAISESGPQYSNQPQHF	TGTGCCATCAGTGAGTCTGGCCCCCAGTATAGCAATCAGCCCCAGCATTTT
TRBV4-2	TRBD2	TRBJ2-1	few	CASSQEGLAGNEQFF	TGTGCCAGCAGCCAGGAGGGACTAGCGGGAAATGAGCAGTTCTTC
TRBV9	TRBD2	TRBJ2-3	NA	CASSPPGLHSADTQYF	TGTGCCAGCAGCCCTCCGGGACTACACTCAGCGGATACGCAGTATTTT
TRBV12-3/TRBV12-4	NA	TRBJ2-3	few	CASTQVGAERADTQYF	TGTGCCAGCACCCAAGTTGGGGCGGAGAGAGCAGATACGCAGTATTTT
TRBV7-2	TRBD1	TRBJ1-6	few	CASGTVSSYNSPLHF	TGTGCCAGCGGGACAGTAAGCTCCTATAATTCACCCCTCCACTTT
TRBV5-5	NA	TRBJ2-1	few	CASSLGVSRFF	TGTGCCAGCAGCTTGGGGGTGAGTCGATTCTTC
TRBV20-1	NA	TRBJ1-5	few	CSAQGSLNQPQHF	TGCAGTGCTCAGGGGTCCTTGAATCAGCCCCAGCATTTT
TRBV7-2	TRBD1	TRBJ1-3	few	CASSLIPGGGNTIYF	TGTGCCAGCAGCTTAATCCCAGGGGGTGGAAACACCATATATTTT
TRBV19	NA	TRBJ2-1	NA	CASSIPPNNEQFF	TGTGCCAGTAGTATTCCCCCAAACAATGAGCAGTTCTTC
TRBV18	NA	TRBJ1-1	NA	CASSPPSGEAFF	TGTGCCAGCTCACCACCGAGCGGTGAAGCTTTCTTT
TRBV4-3	NA	TRBJ1-1	NA	CASSRDRFVWDTEAFF	TGCGCCAGCAGCCGAGACCGATTCGTCTGGGACACTGAAGCTTTCTTT
TRBV10-3	TRBD2	TRBJ2-2	few	CAISDPREGGELFF	TGTGCCATCAGTGACCCCCGGGAGGGCGGGGAGCTGTTTTTT
TRBV5-1	NA	TRBJ2-5	NA	CASSFRLGETQYF	TGCGCCAGCAGCTTTCGACTCGGAGAGACCCAGTACTTC
TRBV18	TRBD1	TRBJ2-1	NA	CASSQDRGRYEQFF	TGTGCCAGCTCGCAGGACAGGGGAAGGTATGAGCAGTTCTTC
TRBV6-1	NA	TRBJ2-5	few	CASSANNQETQYF	TGTGCCAGCAGTGCCAACAACCAAGAGACCCAGTACTTC
TRBV15	TRBD2	TRBJ2-7	NA	CATSREGLATNEQYF	TGTGCCACCAGCAGAGAGGGACTAGCGACCAACGAGCAGTACTTC
TRBV20-1	NA	TRBJ1-2	NA	CSASSAGLRNGYTF	TGCAGTGCTAGTAGCGCGGGTTTGAGGAATGGCTACACCTTC
TRBV27	TRBD1	TRBJ2-5	NA	CASSPQGALLKTQYF	TGTGCCAGCAGTCCGCAGGGGGCTCTGTTGAAGACCCAGTACTTC
TRBV7-2	TRBD1	TRBJ2-5	NA	CASSPEPGGGETQYF	TGTGCCAGCAGTCCGGAGCCAGGGGGTGGGGAGACCCAGTACTTC
TRBV20-1	NA	TRBJ2-5	few	CSARLGQETQYF	TGCAGTGCTAGACTGGGCCAAGAGACCCAGTACTTC
TRBV7-9	TRBD2	TRBJ2-1	NA	CASSLPSGDSSYNEQFF	TGTGCCAGCAGCTTGCCTAGCGGGGATAGCTCCTACAATGAGCAGTTCTTC
TRBV18	NA	TRBJ1-1	NA	CASSPFEGAGRNTEAFF	TGTGCCAGCTCACCTTTCGAAGGGGCAGGGAGGAACACTGAAGCTTTCTTT
TRBV20-1	TRBD2	TRBJ2-2	few	CSASSGSFLAGELFF	TGCAGTGCTTCCAGCGGGAGCTTCTTGGCCGGGGAGCTGTTTTTT
TRBV10-3	TRBD2	TRBJ2-5	NA	CAISGLAGAKETQYF	TGTGCCATCAGTGGACTAGCGGGTGCCAAAGAGACCCAGTACTTC
TRBV20-1	NA	TRBJ1-4	NA	CSARDLGFDEKLFF	TGCAGTGCTAGAGATCTGGGTTTCGATGAAAAACTGTTTTTT
TRBV29-1	NA	TRBJ2-5	few	CSVVAGTSQETQYF	TGCAGCGTTGTGGCAGGGACCTCCCAAGAGACCCAGTACTTC
TRBV7-2	NA	TRBJ1-1	NA	CASSLAPSFNTEAFF	TGTGCCAGCAGCTTAGCGCCCTCCTTTAACACTGAAGCTTTCTTT
TRBV29-1	NA	TRBJ1-2	few	CSVEEEGYTF	TGCAGCGTCGAGGAGGAGGGCTACACCTTC
TRBV3-1	NA	TRBJ2-1	NA	CATAMGLNEQFF	TGTGCCACCGCGATGGGTCTCAATGAGCAGTTCTTC
TRBV11-1	NA	TRBJ2-7	NA	CASSLSAGTYEQYF	TGTGCCAGCAGCTTATCGGCGGGAACCTACGAGCAGTACTTC
TRBV20-1	NA	TRBJ1-2	NA	CSADNRENGYTF	TGCAGTGCGGACAACAGGGAGAATGGCTACACCTTC
TRBV13	TRBD2	TRBJ2-1	NA	CAMSLGISGSGDEQFF	TGTGCCATGAGCTTAGGTATTAGCGGGAGTGGCGATGAGCAGTTCTTC
TRBV24-1	TRBD2	TRBJ2-1	few	CATSGQAGAVHNEQFF	TGTGCCACCAGTGGCCAAGCGGGAGCGGTCCACAATGAGCAGTTCTTC
TRBV5-1	TRBD2	TRBJ2-3	few	CASARPGLAGDTDTQYF	TGCGCCAGCGCTAGACCGGGACTAGCGGGGGACACAGATACGCAGTATTTT
TRBV12-3/TRBV12-4	NA	TRBJ1-5	NA	CASSPTGGSNQPQHF	TGTGCCAGCAGCCCGACCGGGGGGAGCAATCAGCCCCAGCATTTT
TRBV20-1	TRBD2	TRBJ2-1	few	CSASLSGSGNEQFF	TGCAGTGCTAGCCTAAGCGGGAGTGGCAATGAGCAGTTCTTC
TRBV12-5	NA	TRBJ1-3	once	CASGPSGPYPGSGNTIYF	TGTGCTAGTGGCCCCTCTGGTCCCTATCCGGGCTCTGGAAACACCATATATTTT
TRBV20-1	TRBD1	TRBJ2-5	NA	CSAQTGYQETQYF	TGCAGTGCCCAGACAGGGTACCAAGAGACCCAGTACTTC
TRBV7-2	TRBD1	TRBJ1-2	few	CASSPQGRGRVYGYTF	TGTGCCAGCAGCCCCCAAGGGAGGGGGCGGGTCTATGGCTACACCTTC
TRBV7-2	TRBD2	TRBJ2-5	few	CASSLRLAGVGQETQYF	TGTGCCAGCAGCTTAAGACTAGCGGGAGTAGGGCAAGAGACCCAGTACTTC
TRBV6-2/TRBV6-3	NA	TRBJ1-1	NA	CASSSPLTRYTEAFF	TGTGCCAGCAGTTCCCCACTCACGAGGTACACTGAAGCTTTCTTT